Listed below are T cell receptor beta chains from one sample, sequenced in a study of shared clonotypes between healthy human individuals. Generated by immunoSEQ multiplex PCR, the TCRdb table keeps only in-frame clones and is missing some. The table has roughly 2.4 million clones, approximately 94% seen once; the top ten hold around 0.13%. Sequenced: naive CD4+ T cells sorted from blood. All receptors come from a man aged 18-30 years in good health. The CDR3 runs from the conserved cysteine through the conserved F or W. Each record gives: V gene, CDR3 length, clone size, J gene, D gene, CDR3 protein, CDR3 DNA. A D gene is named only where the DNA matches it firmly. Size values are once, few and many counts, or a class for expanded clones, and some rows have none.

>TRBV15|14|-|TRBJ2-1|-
CATSRSPSYNEQFF
TGTGCCACCAGCAGATCACCATCTTACAATGAGCAGTTCTTC
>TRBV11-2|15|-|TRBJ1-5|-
CASSLAGTSTEPQHF
TGTGCCAGCAGCTTAGCGGGGACTTCGACTGAACCCCAGCATTTT
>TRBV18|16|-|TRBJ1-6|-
CASSPERHSYNSPLHF
TGTGCCAGCTCACCCGAACGGCACTCCTATAATTCACCCCTCCACTTT
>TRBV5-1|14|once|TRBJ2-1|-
CASSFTDGYNEQFF
TGCGCCAGCAGCTTTACGGACGGATACAATGAGCAGTTCTTC
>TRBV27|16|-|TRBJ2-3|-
CASSLNVGTLPSAQYF
TGTGCCAGCAGTCTTAACGTCGGGACCCTACCCTCGGCGCAGTATTTT
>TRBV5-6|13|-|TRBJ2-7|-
CASRPDSSYEQYF
TGTGCCAGCAGGCCGGACAGCTCCTACGAGCAGTACTTC
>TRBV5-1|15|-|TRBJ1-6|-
CASSLASEGNSPLHF
TGCGCCAGCAGCTTGGCCTCAGAGGGTAATTCACCCCTCCACTTT
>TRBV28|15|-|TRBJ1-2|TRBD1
CASSRRGRNHYGYTF
TGTGCCAGCAGCCGAAGGGGGCGGAATCACTATGGCTACACCTTC
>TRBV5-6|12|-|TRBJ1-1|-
CASSLARGEAFF
TGTGCCAGCAGCTTGGCCAGGGGTGAAGCTTTCTTT
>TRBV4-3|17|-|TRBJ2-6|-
CASSRNSDGAGANVLTF
TGCGCCAGCAGCCGGAACTCTGATGGAGCTGGGGCCAACGTCCTGACTTTC
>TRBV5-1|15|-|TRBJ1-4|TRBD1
CASSGRDRGFEKLFF
TGCGCCAGCAGCGGCCGGGACAGGGGTTTTGAAAAACTGTTTTTT
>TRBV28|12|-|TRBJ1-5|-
CASSLLAQPQHF
TGTGCCAGCAGTTTATTAGCTCAGCCCCAGCATTTT